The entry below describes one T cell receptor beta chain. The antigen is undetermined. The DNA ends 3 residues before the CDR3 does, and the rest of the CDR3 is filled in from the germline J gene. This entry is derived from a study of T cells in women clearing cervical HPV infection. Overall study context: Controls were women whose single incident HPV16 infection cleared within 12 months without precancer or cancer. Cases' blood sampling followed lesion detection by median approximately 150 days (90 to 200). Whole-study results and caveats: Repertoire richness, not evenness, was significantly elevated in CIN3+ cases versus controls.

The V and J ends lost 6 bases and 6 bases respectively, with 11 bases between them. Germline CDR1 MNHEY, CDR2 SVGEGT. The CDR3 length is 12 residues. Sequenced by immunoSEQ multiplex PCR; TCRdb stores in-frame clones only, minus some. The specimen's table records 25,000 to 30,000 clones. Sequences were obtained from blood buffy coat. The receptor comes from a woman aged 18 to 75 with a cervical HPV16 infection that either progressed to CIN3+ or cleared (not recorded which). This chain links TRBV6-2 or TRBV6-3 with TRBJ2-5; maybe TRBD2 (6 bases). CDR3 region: CASRHGGQTQYF. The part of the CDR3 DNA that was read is TGTGCCAGCAGGCACGGGGGACAGACC.